This TCR beta chain was observed in a study of cytomegalovirus exposure and HLA in healthy donors. The PCR made use of 60 Vbeta and 13 Jbeta primers. The repertoire was sequenced with immunoSEQ multiplex PCR; TCRdb's copy has only in-frame clones and lacks some. The table has a few hundred thousand clones, 80% seen once. The V gene's germline CDR1 is MGHRA and CDR2 YSYEKL. With 2 bases removed from V and 2 bases from J, the gap between germline ends came to 17 bases. The CDR3 consists of 17 residues. The chain uses TRBV4-1 and TRBJ2-3; unclear D gene. The specimen sequenced was PBMCs. This receptor was taken from a girl aged 2 to 9 in good health and CMV-seronegative. CDR3 region: CASSQTFLIDATDTQYF. CDR3 sequence (DNA): TGCGCCAGCAGCCAAACCTTCCTCATAGATGCCACAGATACGCAGTATTTT.